The following is a T cell receptor (beta chain) sequence with its context. The germline gives CDR1 LNHDA, CDR2 SQIVND (reference sequence). The CDR3 contains 15 residues. The V gene lost 9 bases and the J gene lost 2 bases, with 19 bases spanning the gap. Donors had no recently reported acute infections or vaccinations and were HIV-negative. The data were obtained in a study of shared clonotypes between healthy human individuals. Libraries were prepared by immunoSEQ multiplex PCR; TCRdb keeps only in-frame clonotypes and omits some of them. The repertoire includes 2,500,000 or so clones, 80% to 95% of them detected once, and 0.36% sits in the top ten.

The sequencing input was naive CD4+ T cells from PBMCs. Subset noted: CD45RA+ positively selected. V is TRBV19 and J is TRBJ1-1; weak D call: TRBD1 (6 bases). The sequence was collected from a man between 18 and 35 years old in good health. Some clones in this sample may be carry-over from other donors' samples. CDR3 DNA: TGTGCCAGCCGAAGGGGGGCGACACTCAACACTGAAGCTTTCTTT. This codes for CASRRGATLNTEAFF.